This T cell receptor (beta chain) emerged from a study of T cells in Graves' hyperthyroidism and ophthalmopathy. In the study overall: Before any treatment, at initial diagnosis, peripheral blood was collected.

Participants, patients aged 18 to 65, had newly diagnosed hyperthyroidism with a duration under 2 months. This sample holds PBMCs from 9.5 to 10 ml fresh peripheral blood. Regarding the study as a whole: The majority of expanded thyroid clonotypes above 0.001 also appeared in blood.

Amplification yielded TCR beta CDR3 regions, with RNA transcripts as the source. First-round RT-PCR of the TCR CDR3 relied on the HTBI primer set. TCRdb called the multiplex PCR reads again in MiXCR, with one record for every CDR3 protein. The sample comprises over 700,000 distinct CDR3 sequences, 15% to 20% of which are singletons, and 15% to 20% rests with the top ten. Concerning this clonotype: Its antigen is not identified.

V dropped 0 bases and J dropped 2 bases, with 10 bases sitting between them. The length of the CDR3 is 15 residues. The V gene's germline CDR1 is MGHRA and CDR2 YSYEKL. Material for sequencing was blood. This clonotype was obtained from a woman between 45 and 60 years old with Graves' hyperthyroidism that later progressed to Graves' ophthalmopathy. The gene calls are TRBV4-1 and TRBJ1-2; D is possibly TRBD1 (5 bases). The CDR3 region is CASSQELPGNYGYTF. The DNA of the CDR3 is TGCGCCAGCAGCCAAGAGTTACCAGGGAACTATGGCTACACCTTC.